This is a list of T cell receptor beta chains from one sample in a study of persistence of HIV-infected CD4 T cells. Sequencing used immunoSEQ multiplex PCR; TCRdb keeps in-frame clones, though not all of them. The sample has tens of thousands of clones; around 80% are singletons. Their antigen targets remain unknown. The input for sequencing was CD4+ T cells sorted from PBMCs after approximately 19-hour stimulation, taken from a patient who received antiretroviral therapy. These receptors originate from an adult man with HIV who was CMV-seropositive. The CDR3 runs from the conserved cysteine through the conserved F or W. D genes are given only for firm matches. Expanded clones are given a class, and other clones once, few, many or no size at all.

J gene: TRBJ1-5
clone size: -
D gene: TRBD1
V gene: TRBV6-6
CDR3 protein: CASSYQQGNQPQHF
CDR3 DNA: TGTGCCAGCAGTTACCAACAGGGGAATCAGCCCCAGCATTTT

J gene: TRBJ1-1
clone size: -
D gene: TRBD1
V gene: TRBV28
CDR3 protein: CATIPTGGLNTEAFF
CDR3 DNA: TGTGCCACCATTCCGACAGGGGGATTGAACACTGAAGCTTTCTTT

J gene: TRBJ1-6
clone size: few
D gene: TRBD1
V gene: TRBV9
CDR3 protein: CASSVKGAQVSPLHF
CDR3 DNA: TGTGCCAGCAGCGTAAAGGGGGCGCAGGTTTCACCCCTCCACTTT

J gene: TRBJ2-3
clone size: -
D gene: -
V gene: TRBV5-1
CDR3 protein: CASSLVLDSTDTQYF
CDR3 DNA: TGCGCCAGCAGCTTGGTACTAGATAGCACAGATACGCAGTATTTT

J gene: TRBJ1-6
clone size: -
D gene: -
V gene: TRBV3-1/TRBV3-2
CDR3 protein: CASSQVGGNSPLHF
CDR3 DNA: TGTGCCAGCAGCCAAGTGGGGGGAAATTCACCCCTCCACTTT

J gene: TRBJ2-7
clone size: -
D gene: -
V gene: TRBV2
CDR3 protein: CASSPSQNNDRSSYEQYF
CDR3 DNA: TGTGCCAGCAGTCCGTCACAAAATAACGACAGGAGCTCCTACGAGCAGTACTTC

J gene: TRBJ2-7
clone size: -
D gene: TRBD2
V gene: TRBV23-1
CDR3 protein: CASSPGLARAYEQYF
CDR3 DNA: TGCGCCAGCAGTCCTGGACTAGCGAGGGCCTACGAGCAGTACTTC

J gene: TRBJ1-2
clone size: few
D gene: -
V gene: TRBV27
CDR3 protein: CASSGDTNYGYTF
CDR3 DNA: TGTGCCAGCAGTGGGGACACTAACTATGGCTACACCTTC

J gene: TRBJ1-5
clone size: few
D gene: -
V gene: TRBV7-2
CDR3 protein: CASSPGGNSNQPQHF
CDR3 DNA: TGTGCCAGCAGCCCGGGGGGGAATAGCAATCAGCCCCAGCATTTT

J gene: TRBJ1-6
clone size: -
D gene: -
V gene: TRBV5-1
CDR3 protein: CASSFSGVPPLHF
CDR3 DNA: TGCGCCAGCAGCTTCTCAGGGGTCCCCCCCCTCCACTTT

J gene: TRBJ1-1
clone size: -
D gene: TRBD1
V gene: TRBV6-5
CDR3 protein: CASTPTGALNTEAFF
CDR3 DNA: TGTGCCAGCACCCCGACAGGGGCCCTTAACACTGAAGCTTTCTTT

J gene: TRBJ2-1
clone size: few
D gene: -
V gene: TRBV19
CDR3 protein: CASSTRDDEQFF
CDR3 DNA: TGTGCCAGTAGTACCAGGGATGATGAGCAGTTCTTC

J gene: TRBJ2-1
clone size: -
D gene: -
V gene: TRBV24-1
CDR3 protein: CATSGATGRKSYNEQFF
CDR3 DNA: TGTGCCACCAGTGGGGCAACAGGGAGGAAATCCTACAATGAGCAGTTCTTC

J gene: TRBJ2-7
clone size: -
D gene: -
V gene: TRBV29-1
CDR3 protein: CSVWQGYEQYF
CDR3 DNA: TGCAGCGTTTGGCAGGGCTACGAGCAGTACTTC